The 30 T cell receptor beta chains reported below all come from one sample, sequenced in a study of cytomegalovirus exposure and HLA in healthy donors. Amplification used 60 Vbeta primers and 13 Jbeta primers. TCRdb's table, derived via immunoSEQ multiplex PCR, lists solely in-frame clones and lacks some. The repertoire holds fewer than 80,000 clones, 67% seen once, with less than 8% in the top ten. The specimen sequenced was PBMCs. The receptor set was obtained from a woman in her forties or fifties in good health and CMV-seropositive.

V is TRBV5-4 and J is TRBJ2-1, with TRBD2 matching over 8 bases. J gave up 4 bases and V 4 bases, and 10 bases lay outside the gene matches. Germline V gene sequence: CDR1 SGHNT, CDR2 YYREEE (reference sequence). The CDR3 totals 16 residues. CDR3 in DNA: TGTGCCAGCAGCCGGACAGCGGGGGCGGGGTACAATGAGCAGTTCTTC. Encoded protein: CASSRTAGAGYNEQFF. Full variable domain (outside the CDR3, taken from reference TRBV5-4 and TRBJ2-1): ETGVTQSPTHLIKTRGQQVTLRCSSQSGHNTVSWYQQALGQGPQFIFQYYREEENGRGNFPPRFSGLQFPNYSSELNVNALELDDSALYLCASSRTAGAGYNEQFFGPGTRLTVL.

The chain recombines TRBV6-6 with TRBJ1-2, with 10 bases matching TRBD1. V lost 5 bases to trimming and J lost 4 bases; unmatched junction nucleotides: 7. Germline lookup yields CDR1 MNHNY and CDR2 SVGAGI (reference sequence). The CDR3 is 15 residues long. This chain's CDR3 is CASSTGTGEGYGYTF. CDR3 nucleotides: TGTGCCAGCAGTACAGGGACAGGGGAGGGCTATGGCTACACCTTC.

In its sample, this clone was seen a few times. The V and J genes are TRBV5-6 and TRBJ1-1; possibly TRBD1 for D (5 bases). The CDR3 consists of 13 residues. CDR1 SGHDT and CDR2 YYEEEE come from the germline V gene. Trimming took off 0 bases at V and 4 bases at J, with 7 bases between the two ends. CDR3: CASSLGGGTEAFF. CDR3 in DNA: TGTGCCAGCAGCTTGGGCGGGGGCACTGAAGCTTTCTTT.

This clone showed up just a few times. The chain has TRBV10-1 and TRBJ1-1; D gene ambiguous. The CDR3 length is 17 residues. CDR1 WNHNN and CDR2 SYGVQD come from the germline V gene (reference sequence). Trimming took off 6 bases at V and 0 bases at J, with 20 bases between the two ends. The DNA for the CDR3 is TGCGCCAGCAGGGAGGTCTGGAGAGACCAAATGAACACTGAAGCTTTCTTT. Amino acids: CASREVWRDQMNTEAFF.

The chain links TRBV5-8 to TRBJ1-5; TRBD1 aligns across 11 bases. The trim removed 4 bases at V and 5 bases at J, leaving 2 bases unmatched. The germline V gene has CDR1 SGHTS and CDR2 YDEGEE. This CDR3 spans 14 amino acids. The CDR3 DNA reads as TGTGCCAGCAGCCTGGACAGGGGGCATCAGCCCCAGCATTTT. Translation gives CASSLDRGHQPQHF.

A few counts support this clone. The chain is built from TRBV7-8 and TRBJ1-2, with D possibly matching TRBD1 (6 bases). Germline-derived CDR1 and CDR2 are SGHVS and FQNEAQ. CDR3 length equals 15 residues. V was shortened by 1 base and J by 4 bases, with 13 bases between the two germline ends. The CDR3 loop is CASSLGGQGFYGYTF. CDR3 bases: TGTGCCAGCAGCTTAGGTGGGCAGGGGTTCTATGGCTACACCTTC.

The genes are TRBV5-4 and TRBJ1-2; 7 bases are shared with TRBD1. The CDR3 spans 15 residues. The germline CDR1 and CDR2 sequences are SGHNT and YYREEE (reference sequence). The V segment lost 4 bases and the J segment 2 bases; nucleotides outside the gene matches: 8. The CDR3 region has the DNA TGTGCCAGCAGCCAATCATCAGGGGGAAACTATGGCTACACCTTC. This codes for CASSQSSGGNYGYTF.

The gene calls are TRBV5-1 and TRBJ2-2; a possible D gene is TRBD2 (7 bases). Germline CDR1 SGHRS, CDR2 YFSETQ. The CDR3 has 14 amino acids. Trimming left V 4 bases short and J 6 bases short, with 13 bases between. The CDR3 region is CASSLGGPSGELFF. In nucleotides, the CDR3 is TGCGCCAGCAGCCTGGGGGGGCCCTCCGGGGAGCTGTTTTTT.

The CDR3 sequence: CASNGGQYYGYTF. The CDR3 DNA sequence: TGTGCCAGCAATGGAGGACAGTACTATGGCTACACCTTC. The J gene is TRBJ1-2, the V gene TRBV28, with D possibly matching TRBD1 (6 bases). This CDR3 is built from 13 residues. Trimming left V 7 bases short and J 3 bases short, with 12 bases between. Germline V gives CDR1 MDHEN, CDR2 SYDVKM.

The chain recombines TRBV19 with TRBJ1-4; no clear D. V lost 2 bases and J lost 0, with 7 bases in between. Per germline, CDR1 LNHDA and CDR2 SQIVND (reference sequence). This CDR3 comprises 15 residues. CDR3 nucleotides: TGTGCCAGTAGTATACAGATCGCAACTAATGAAAAACTGTTTTTT. This encodes CASSIQIATNEKLFF.

The chain uses TRBV5-1 and TRBJ2-1; the match to TRBD1 covers 9 bases. The germline CDR1 and CDR2 sequences are SGHRS and YFSETQ. The CDR3 is 15 residues long. The J segment lost 7 bases and the V segment lost 4 bases, leaving 9 bases of the junction unmatched. This chain's CDR3 is CASSTGTGSVNEQFF. Here the CDR3 DNA reads TGCGCCAGCAGCACCGGGACAGGGTCCGTAAATGAGCAGTTCTTC.

The chain carries TRBV13 and TRBJ1-3, with D perhaps matching TRBD1 (5 bases). CDR1 is PRHDT and CDR2 is FYEKMQ in the germline V gene (reference sequence). This CDR3 comprises 16 residues. The germline V and J ends were trimmed by 0 bases and 1 base, with 10 bases remaining between them. The CDR3 spells CASSLGQGSSGNTIYF. As DNA, the CDR3 is TGTGCCAGCAGCTTAGGCCAGGGTTCTTCTGGAAACACCATATATTTT.

This clone appeared a single time. As DNA, the CDR3 is TGCGCCAGCACCTACCTCGAACCGAACACTGAAGCTTTCTTT. Amino acids: CASTYLEPNTEAFF. J is TRBJ1-1 and V is TRBV5-1; D call uncertain. The CDR3 contains 14 residues. CDR1 and CDR2 from the germline V gene are SGHRS and YFSETQ. The V gene lost 6 bases and the J gene lost 1 base, with 13 bases spanning the gap.

Of note for this clone: This sample also contains other DNA sequences that code for the same CDR3. The J gene is TRBJ1-1, the V gene TRBV5-1; TRBD1 matches at 7 bases. Germline CDR1 and CDR2: SGHRS and YFSETQ. Trimming removed 0 bases from V and 3 bases from J; junction bases left unmatched: 5. The CDR3 sequence is 15 residues long. The DNA for the CDR3 is TGCGCCAGCAGCTTGGGACAGGGAAAGGACACTGAAGCTTTCTTT. As protein: CASSLGQGKDTEAFF.

This clone has only a few counts. The gene calls are TRBV7-9 and TRBJ2-3; D not certain. With 2 bases removed from V and 4 bases from J, the gap between germline ends came to 4 bases. Germline CDR1 reads SEHNR; CDR2 reads FQNEAQ (reference sequence). The length of the CDR3 is 12 residues. The CDR3 here is CASSLTSDTQYF. The CDR3 region has the DNA TGTGCCAGCAGCTTAACATCAGATACGCAGTATTTT.

V and J are TRBV19 and TRBJ2-5, with D perhaps TRBD1 (5 bases). Germline assignment: CDR1 LNHDA and CDR2 SQIVND (reference sequence). The ends were cut back, 3 bases at V and 9 bases at J, with 26 bases in the middle. The CDR3 runs to 17 residues. In nucleotides, the CDR3 is TGTGCCAGTAGTATGGGGAATAGGGGTGGGGCCGCGGCGGCCCAGTACTTC. Translating it yields CASSMGNRGGAAAAQYF.

The chain couples TRBV9 to TRBJ2-1, with D possibly being TRBD1 (6 bases). There are 16 residues in the CDR3. CDR1 and CDR2 (germline): SGDLS, YYNGEE. V lost 4 bases and J lost 4, with 18 bases in between. CDR3 in DNA: TGTGCCAGCAGCCCCCACAGGGTAGTTTTATACAATGAGCAGTTCTTC. It specifies CASSPHRVVLYNEQFF.

This chain joins TRBV5-1 and TRBJ2-5, with 7 bases identical to TRBD1. The CDR3 has 14 amino acids. The germline V gene has CDR1 SGHRS and CDR2 YFSETQ. V gave up 3 bases and J gave up 0 bases; unmatched junction bases: 2. Written as DNA, the CDR3 is TGCGCCAGCAGCTCGACAGGGAACCAAGAGACCCAGTACTTC. It encodes CASSSTGNQETQYF.

The gene calls are TRBV10-3 and TRBJ2-7, with 7 bases matching TRBD1. This CDR3 has 13 amino acids. V trimming: 2 bases; J trimming: 2 bases; junction bases outside the gene matches: 0. CDR1 is ENHRY and CDR2 is SYGVKD in the germline V gene. CDR3 sequence: CAISEGQAYEQYF. The CDR3 DNA reads TGTGCCATCAGTGAGGGACAGGCCTACGAGCAGTACTTC.

V usage is TRBV10-1 and J usage is TRBJ2-2; the D gene is possibly TRBD1 (6 bases). CDR3 size: 14 residues. Germline-derived CDR1 and CDR2 are WNHNN and SYGVQD (reference sequence). V lost 2 bases and J lost 6, with 10 bases in between. The CDR3 spells CASSETGSPGELFF. CDR3 nucleotide sequence: TGCGCCAGCAGTGAGACAGGGAGTCCCGGGGAGCTGTTTTTT.

The chain uses TRBV13 and TRBJ2-1; D not resolved. The V end lost 4 bases, the J end lost 8 bases, and 9 bases lay between the germline ends. CDR1 PRHDT and CDR2 FYEKMQ come from the germline V gene (reference sequence). The CDR3 runs 12 residues. The chain's CDR3 is CASSSNVYEQFF. As DNA, the CDR3 is TGTGCCAGCAGCTCAAATGTGTATGAGCAGTTCTTC. Combining the CDR3 with reference TRBV13 and TRBJ2-1 gives the whole variable domain AAGVIQSPRHLIKEKRETATLKCYPIPRHDTVYWYQQGPGQDPQFLISFYEKMQSDKGSIPDRFSAQQFSDYHSELNMSSLELGDSALYFCASSSNVYEQFFGPGTRLTVL.

V and J are TRBV9 and TRBJ2-1; 7 bases map to TRBD1. V trimming: 2 bases; J trimming: 7 bases; junction bases outside the gene matches: 15. Germline assignment: CDR1 SGDLS and CDR2 YYNGEE. The CDR3 contains 17 residues. CDR3 loop: CASSVSEGAEKLNEQFF. The CDR3 region has the DNA TGTGCCAGCAGCGTTAGTGAGGGGGCTGAGAAGTTAAATGAGCAGTTCTTC.

CDR3 region: CASGTSGSSTDTQYF. The CDR3 coding sequence is TGTGCCAGCGGGACTAGCGGATCTAGCACAGATACGCAGTATTTT. The chain carries TRBV2 and TRBJ2-3; 11 bases are shared with TRBD2. V gave up 8 bases and J gave up 0 bases; unmatched junction bases: 4. CDR1 and CDR2 from the germline V gene are SNHLY and FYNNEI. The CDR3 has 15 residues.

This chain joins TRBV5-1 and TRBJ2-3, with a tentative D call TRBD2 (5 bases). With 4 bases removed from V and 2 bases from J, the gap between germline ends came to 14 bases. Germline CDR1 SGHRS, CDR2 YFSETQ. This CDR3 is built from 15 residues. The CDR3 region is CASSASGSPTDTQYF. The CDR3 DNA reads as TGCGCCAGCAGCGCCAGCGGTTCCCCCACAGATACGCAGTATTTT.

The chain couples TRBV15 to TRBJ1-5; D not resolved. The CDR3 loop spans 21 amino acids. Germline V gene sequence: CDR1 LNHNV, CDR2 YYDKDF (reference sequence). The V gene lost 0 bases and the J gene lost 0 bases, with 24 bases spanning the gap. The chain's CDR3 is CATSRDSAILSRVYSNQPQHF. CDR3 nucleotides: TGTGCCACCAGCAGAGATTCAGCAATCTTGTCGAGGGTTTATAGCAATCAGCCCCAGCATTTT.

The V call is TRBV10-1, the J call TRBJ2-1; 9 bases line up with TRBD1. This CDR3 spans 15 amino acids. V dropped 5 bases and J dropped 7; count of bases not matched to a gene: 9. CDR1 and CDR2 (germline): WNHNN, SYGVQD (reference sequence). The CDR3 sequence: CASSQPGTGLNEQFF. DNA of the CDR3: TGCGCCAGCAGTCAACCCGGGACAGGGCTGAATGAGCAGTTCTTC.

The chain joins TRBV6-6 to TRBJ2-7; 9 bases fit TRBD1. The CDR3 consists of 15 residues. Germline V gene lookup returns CDR1 MNHNY and CDR2 SVGAGI (reference sequence). V trimming: 6 bases; J trimming: 6 bases; junction bases outside the gene matches: 12. CDR3 nucleotide sequence: TGTGCCAGCAGGCTCACGGGACAGGGTAAGAGCGAGCAGTACTTC. Translating gives CASRLTGQGKSEQYF.

This rearrangement joins TRBV6-6 to TRBJ1-1; a possible D gene is TRBD1 (5 bases). Looked up from germline, CDR1 is MNHNY and CDR2 is SVGAGI (reference sequence). This CDR3 has 14 amino acids. The ends were cut back, 1 base at V and 5 bases at J, with 11 bases in the middle. The CDR3 protein is CASSYLGEGTEAFF. CDR3 in DNA: TGTGCCAGCAGTTACTTAGGGGAAGGGACTGAAGCTTTCTTT.

The chain recombines TRBV19 with TRBJ2-7; D perhaps matches TRBD2 (5 bases). The CDR3 runs to 13 residues. Germline CDR1 LNHDA, CDR2 SQIVND (reference sequence). V shed 1 base and J shed 6 bases, with 10 bases lying between them. The CDR3 DNA sequence: TGTGCCAGTAGTATAGCGGTCGAGGGCGAGCAGTACGTC. It specifies CASSIAVEGEQYV.

Concerning this clone: In the same sample, other DNA sequences code for this CDR3. The CDR3: CASSSGLGRGNEQFF. In nucleotides, the CDR3 is TGTGCCAGCAGCTCGGGACTAGGTAGGGGCAACGAGCAGTTCTTC. This chain links TRBV7-2 with TRBJ2-1; 8 nucleotides match TRBD2. The CDR3 loop spans 15 amino acids. The J segment lost 10 bases and the V segment lost 4 bases, leaving 12 bases of the junction unmatched. The germline V gene has CDR1 SGHTA and CDR2 FQGNSA.